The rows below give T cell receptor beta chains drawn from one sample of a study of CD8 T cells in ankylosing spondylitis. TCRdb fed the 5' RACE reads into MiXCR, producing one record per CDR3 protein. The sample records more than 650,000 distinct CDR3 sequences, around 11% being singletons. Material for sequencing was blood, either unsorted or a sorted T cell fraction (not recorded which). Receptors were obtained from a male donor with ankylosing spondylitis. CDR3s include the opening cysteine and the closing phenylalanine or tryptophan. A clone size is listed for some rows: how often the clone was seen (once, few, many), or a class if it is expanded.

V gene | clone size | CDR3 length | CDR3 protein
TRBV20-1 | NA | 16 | CSAARVAGGGTDTQYF
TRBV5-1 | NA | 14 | CASSMGRGLNEQYF
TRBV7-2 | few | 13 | CASSLSEEGGYTF
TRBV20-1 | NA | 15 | CSARGRRSSYNEQFF
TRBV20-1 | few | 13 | CSEYRRSNTEAFF
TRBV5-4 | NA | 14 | CASSSATGPDTQYF
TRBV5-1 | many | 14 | CASSLEGANYGYTF
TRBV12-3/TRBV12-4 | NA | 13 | CASRPIKRGELFF
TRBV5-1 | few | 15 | CASSLLSGRSDTQYF
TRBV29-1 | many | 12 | CSAEGGEETQYF
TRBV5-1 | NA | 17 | CASSIMGQGALYNEQFF
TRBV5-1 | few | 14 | CASSLEGGPIEQYF
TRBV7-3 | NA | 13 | CASSVGWYDEQYF
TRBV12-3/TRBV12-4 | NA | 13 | CASRGQIGIEQYF
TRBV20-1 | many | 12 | CSANSDTDTQYF
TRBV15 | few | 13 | CATSPGAIRALSF
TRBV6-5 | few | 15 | CASSYGQDGYNEQFF
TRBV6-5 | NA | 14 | CASSYPGRPYEQYF
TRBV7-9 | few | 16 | CASSSQGLAGYNEQFF
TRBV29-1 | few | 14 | CSVGAGGEAGELFF